Shown below are 27 T cell receptor beta chains from a single sample sequenced in a study of metastatic and nonmetastatic thyroid tumors. Through MiXCR, TCRdb re-clonotyped the PCR reads. The repertoire includes about 12,000 clones, 31% of them detected once, and about an eighth sits in the top ten. Each patient went into thyroid surgery without having received any treatment. Input material: tumor tissue. These TCRs come from a female donor with papillary thyroid cancer or a benign thyroid nodule (not recorded which). Some clones in this sample may be carry-over from other donors' samples.

CDR3 DNA sequence: TGTGCCAGTAGTATAGTCCTGGGCACTGAAGCTTTCTTT. Translating gives CASSIVLGTEAFF. The chain links TRBV19 to TRBJ1-1; D uncertain. V lost 1 base to trimming and J lost 4 bases, with 7 bases between them. The V gene's germline CDR1 is LNHDA and CDR2 SQIVND (reference sequence). The CDR3 covers 13 residues.

This clone was seen ten or more times. The rearrangement joins TRBV28 to TRBJ2-4; 10 nucleotides match TRBD1. In germline, CDR1 is MDHEN, CDR2 SYDVKM. The ends lost 5 bases at V and 9 bases at J; junction bases unmatched: 10. The CDR3 has 15 residues. CDR3 bases: TGTGCCAGCAGTCCTTCGGGACAGGGGACCAGCATTCAGTACTTC. The encoded protein is CASSPSGQGTSIQYF. The complete variable domain, with remaining parts taken from reference TRBV28 and TRBJ2-4, reads DVKVTQSSRYLVKRTGEKVFLECVQDMDHENMFWYRQDPGLGLRLIYFSYDVKMKEKGDIPEGYSVSREKKERFSLILESASTNQTSMYLCASSPSGQGTSIQYFGAGTRLSVL.

Many counts were recorded for this clone. A clone one base away is much larger, so this may be a read error. This specimen includes other DNA sequences encoding the same CDR3. The chain recombines TRBV7-9 with TRBJ2-1, with 7 bases aligning to TRBD1. The CDR3 loop spans 13 amino acids. Germline CDR1 is SEHNR and CDR2 is FQNEAQ (reference sequence). The CDR3 coding sequence is TGTGCCAGCAGCCCGACAGGGATCAATGAGCAGCTCTTC. Translating it yields CASSPTGINEQLF. The entire variable domain, with the rest obtained from reference TRBV7-9 and TRBJ2-1, is as follows: DTGVSQNPRHKITKRGQNVTFRCDPISEHNRLYWYRQTLGQGPEFLTYFQNEAQLEKSRLLSDRFSAERPKGSFSTLEIQRTEQGDSAMYLCASSPTGINEQLFGPGTRLTVL.

By sample fraction, this clone is large. V and J are TRBV7-3 and TRBJ1-1; D unresolved. CDR1 and CDR2 from the germline V gene are SGHTA and FQGTGA. V was clipped by 1 base and J by 0 bases, with 9 bases between them. The CDR3 has 15 amino acids. DNA for the CDR3: TGTGCCAGCAGCTTAAGTGGCCCAATGAACACTGAAGCTTTCTTT. This codes for CASSLSGPMNTEAFF. Full variable domain (remainder filled in from reference TRBV7-3 and TRBJ1-1): GAGVSQTPSNKVTEKGKYVELRCDPISGHTALYWYRQSLGQGPEFLIYFQGTGAADDSGLPNDRFFAVRPEGSVSTLKIQRTERGDSAVYLCASSLSGPMNTEAFFGQGTRLTVV.

This clone occurred a few times. This rearrangement joins TRBV6-1 to TRBJ1-1; D is possibly TRBD1 (5 bases). V lost 2 bases and J lost 8, with 21 bases in between. There are 16 residues in the CDR3. Germline CDR1 MNHNS, CDR2 SASEGT. The CDR3 sequence is CASSELVTWGSREAFF. For the CDR3, the DNA is TGTGCCAGCAGTGAATTGGTCACCTGGGGGAGTCGGGAAGCTTTCTTT.

Ten or more counts support this clone. A read error may be the cause here, since a much bigger clone is one base away. V gene TRBV2 combines with J gene TRBJ2-1; perhaps D is TRBD1 or TRBD2 (5 bases each). The CDR3 is 13 amino acids. Germline V gene lookup returns CDR1 SNHLY and CDR2 FYNNEI. Trimming took off 7 bases at V and 12 bases at J, with 19 bases between the two ends. CDR3 sequence reads: CASTGVQRGVQFF. For the CDR3, the DNA is TGTGCCAGCACCGGGGTACAGAGGGGTGTGCAGTTCTTC.

This chain connects TRBV5-5 to TRBJ2-1; the D is unclear. The germline gives CDR1 SGHKS, CDR2 YYEKEE (reference sequence). V lost 0 bases to trimming and J lost 3 bases, with 10 bases between them. The CDR3 is 15 amino acids. The CDR3 sequence is CASSLGHGYYNEQFF. CDR3 bases: TGTGCCAGCAGCTTGGGACACGGATACTACAATGAGCAGTTCTTC.

Ten or more counts support this clone. The gene calls are TRBV19 and TRBJ1-1; D gene uncertain. Trimming took 4 bases from V and 3 from J, leaving 12 bases between them. The CDR3 has 14 residues. Looked up from germline, CDR1 is LNHDA and CDR2 is SQIVND (reference sequence). The DNA for the CDR3 is TGTGCCAGTAGTACCCGGCGGTCGGACACTGAAGCTTTCTTT. The encoded protein is CASSTRRSDTEAFF.

The table lists this clone with a few counts. The genes are TRBV19 and TRBJ2-7; D could derive from TRBD1 or TRBD2 (5 bases each). V was pared by 3 bases and J by 6 bases, with 9 bases between. CDR1 and CDR2 (germline): LNHDA, SQIVND (reference sequence). The CDR3 extends over 12 amino acids. In nucleotides, the CDR3 is TGTGCCAGTAGTATTCGAGGGACCGAGCAGTACTTC. Its protein product is CASSIRGTEQYF. The whole variable domain, filled in from reference TRBV19 and TRBJ2-7, reads DGGITQSPKYLFRKEGQNVTLSCEQNLNHDAMYWYRQDPGQGLRLIYYSQIVNDFQKGDIAEGYSVSREKKESFPLTVTSAQKNPTAFYLCASSIRGTEQYFGPGTRLTVT.

This clone was seen ten or more times. The chain carries TRBV4-2 and TRBJ2-3, with TRBD2 identical over 10 bases. This CDR3 region has 16 residues. With 0 bases clipped from V and 1 base from J, the junction kept 1 base outside the gene matches. Germline V lookup: CDR1 LGHNA, CDR2 YNFKEQ. CDR3 coding DNA: TGTGCCAGCAGCCAAGATCTAGCGGGAGGCACAGATACGCAGTATTTT. It encodes CASSQDLAGGTDTQYF.

This chain uses TRBV18 with TRBJ2-3; unclear D gene. Germline V CDR1 and CDR2: KGHSH, LQKENI. The CDR3 is 13 amino acids. The V end was cut by 6 bases, the J end by 3 bases, with 10 bases between. This CDR3 reads CASSPGLTDTQYF. The CDR3 DNA reads TGTGCCAGCTCTCCGGGCCTGACAGATACGCAGTATTTT.

The V gene is TRBV20-1, the J gene TRBJ1-3, with D perhaps TRBD1 (5 bases). This CDR3 region has 14 residues. Trimming took off 1 base at V and 5 bases at J, with 12 bases between the two ends. Germline values: CDR1 DFQATT, CDR2 SNEGSKA (reference sequence). CDR3 amino acids: CSARAQGWRNTIYF. The CDR3 DNA sequence: TGCAGTGCTAGAGCGCAGGGTTGGAGAAACACCATATATTTT.

This chain links TRBV24-1 with TRBJ2-5, with 7 bases aligning to TRBD2. Germline V CDR1 and CDR2: KGHDR, SFDVKD. Unmatched junction bases numbered 5, after V lost 0 bases and J lost 5 bases. This CDR3 is built from 15 residues. CDR3 sequence (DNA): TGTGCCACCAGTGATTTGGCGGGAGCGAGTGAGACCCAGTACTTC. This translates into CATSDLAGASETQYF.

This clone appeared a few times. One junction end disagrees with the germline gene, perhaps due to a read error. The rearrangement links TRBV6-2 or TRBV6-3 to TRBJ1-3; D remains ambiguous. CDR1 MNHEY and CDR2 SVGEGT come from the germline V gene. The CDR3 runs to 15 residues. In DNA, the CDR3 is TGTTCCAGCAGTTACGTGGTACTCTCTGGAAACACCATATATTTT. Translating gives CSSSYVVLSGNTIYF.

The chain is built from TRBV5-4 and TRBJ1-1; D is undetermined. From germline, CDR1 is SGHNT and CDR2 YYREEE (reference sequence). Trimming cost V 0 bases and J 1 base, with 10 bases left between them. CDR3 length: 15 residues. The CDR3 DNA reads TGTGCCAGCAGCTTGGCCTACACGGAGAACACTGAAGCTTTCTTT. It codes for CASSLAYTENTEAFF.

This clone appeared a few times. A much larger clone differs from this one at a single base, so this may be a read error. The chain is built from TRBV24-1 and TRBJ1-2; D is possibly TRBD1 (5 bases). Germline assignment: CDR1 KGHDR and CDR2 SFDVKD. The CDR3 loop spans 13 amino acids. CDR3 sequence: CDRPGRDSYVYTF. For the CDR3, the DNA is TGTGATCGGCCGGGGCGCGACTCCTATGTCTACACCTTC.

This clone was counted many times. Other DNA sequences in the same sample also yield this CDR3. V is TRBV3-1 and J is TRBJ2-5; D not certain. The CDR3 has 11 residues. Trimming removed 4 bases at V and 1 base at J, with 1 base between. CDR1 is LGHDT, CDR2 YNNKEL, per germline (reference sequence). The CDR3 reads CASSLQETQYF. The CDR3 nucleotides read TGTGCCAGCAGCCTCCAAGAGACCCAGTACTTC.

This clone qualifies as medium-sized. This chain connects TRBV6-4 to TRBJ2-3; D remains unclear. Germline V gene lookup returns CDR1 MRHNA and CDR2 SNTAGT. V lost 6 bases, J lost 2 bases, and 15 bases lay in between. This CDR3 has 15 amino acids. As DNA, the CDR3 is TGTGCCAGCAGGGCCACACCCTCTCCCACAGATACGCAGTATTTT. As protein: CASRATPSPTDTQYF.

The chain employs TRBV20-1 and TRBJ1-2, with D unclear. V was trimmed by 6 bases and J by 10 bases, leaving 15 bases between them. The CDR3 runs to 11 residues. CDR1 and CDR2 from the germline V gene are DFQATT and SNEGSKA (reference sequence). The CDR3 region has the DNA TGCAGTGCCACCACCAGCGGGATCTACACCTTC. Translating it yields CSATTSGIYTF.

This clone was detected only once. One junction end does not reproduce the germline sequence, and a read error may be involved. The chain couples TRBV2 to TRBJ2-6; 9 bases agree with TRBD1. The CDR3 is 18 residues long. The germline V gene has CDR1 SNHLY and CDR2 FYNNEI. CDR3 sequence (DNA): TGTGCCAGCAGTGATACAGGGGGCTACACTTCTGGGGGCAACGTCCTGACTTTC. Its translation: CASSDTGGYTSGGNVLTF.

This clone was counted ten times or more. Since a much larger clone is just one base distant, this may be a read error. The chain is built from TRBV6-2 or TRBV6-3 and TRBJ2-1, with 12 bases fitting TRBD2. The CDR3 contains 12 residues. Germline loops: CDR1 MNHEY, CDR2 SVGEGT. The CDR3 DNA reads as TGTACCAGCGGACTAGCGGGAAATGAGCAGTTCTTC. This codes for CTSGLAGNEQFF.

By its share, this clone is medium-sized. A read error may account for a junction end that differs from germline. This chain uses TRBV20-1 with TRBJ1-1; no definite D call. Germline assignment: CDR1 DFQATT and CDR2 SNEGSKA (reference sequence). This CDR3 has 14 amino acids. The CDR3 nucleotides read TGTTCTCCTAGAGAGGGCGGCAAAAACACTGAAGCTTTCTTT. Translated: CSPREGGKNTEAFF.

V gene TRBV6-2 or TRBV6-3 combines with J gene TRBJ2-2; D gene uncertain. Between the trimmed V and J ends, which lost 1 base and 1 base, there was a span of 4 bases. The CDR3 covers 14 residues. CDR1 is MNHEY, CDR2 SVGEGT, per germline. CDR3 nucleotide sequence: TGTGCCAGCAGTTACTTAGTGAACACCGGGGAGCTGTTTTTT. This translates into CASSYLVNTGELFF.

Many counts were recorded for this clone. The genes are TRBV18 and TRBJ1-1; D is unclear. Between the trimmed V and J ends, which lost 3 bases and 2 bases, there was a span of 13 bases. The CDR3 spans 15 residues. The germline gives CDR1 KGHSH, CDR2 LQKENI. CDR3 DNA: TGTGCCAGCTCACCTTTTATGGTCCAAAACACTGAAGCTTTCTTT. Translating gives CASSPFMVQNTEAFF.

The gene calls are TRBV12-3 or TRBV12-4 and TRBJ1-5; D call uncertain. The CDR3 sequence is 13 residues long. With 2 bases removed from V and 7 bases from J, the gap between germline ends came to 9 bases. CDR3 protein: CASSLIEGQPQHF. DNA of the CDR3: TGTGCCAGCAGTTTAATAGAAGGCCAGCCCCAGCATTTT.

The rearrangement links TRBV6-1 to TRBJ1-1; 8 bases fit TRBD1. The CDR3 consists of 14 residues. Germline values: CDR1 MNHNS, CDR2 SASEGT. Trimming took 1 base from V and 3 from J; bases not matched to a gene: 1. The CDR3 here is CASSEDRGDTEAFF. The CDR3 DNA sequence: TGTGCCAGCAGTGAAGACAGGGGGGACACTGAAGCTTTCTTT.

This clone came up a few times. The CDR3 is CASSDPALGEDEQYF. The CDR3 bases are TGTGCCAGCAGTGACCCGGCCTTGGGGGAGGACGAGCAGTACTTC. V and J are TRBV6-1 and TRBJ2-7, with a tentative D call TRBD2 (6 bases). Germline lookup yields CDR1 MNHNS and CDR2 SASEGT. Trimming cost V 3 bases and J 5 bases, with 17 bases left between them. The CDR3 covers 15 residues.